The sequence of this TCR beta chain was determined in a study of T cells in Graves' hyperthyroidism and ophthalmopathy. Overall study results and limits: Within blood appeared most thyroid clonotypes that had expanded above 0.001.

Researchers amplified the TCR beta CDR3 regions from RNA transcripts. The TCR CDR3 first-round RT-PCR relied on the HTBI primer set. MiXCR was run by TCRdb on the multiplex PCR reads, yielding one entry per CDR3 protein. The sample comprises a few hundred thousand distinct CDR3 sequences, around 20% of which are singletons, and roughly 44% rests with the top ten. About this clonotype: The antigen is unknown.

After removal of 3 bases from V and 3 bases from J, the junction contained 4 bases not matched to a gene. CDR1 is SGHNT, CDR2 YYREEE, per germline (reference sequence). The CDR3 runs 14 residues. This clonotype was sampled from a man aged 40-50 years with Graves' hyperthyroidism. The rearrangement links TRBV5-4 to TRBJ1-2; 8 positions match TRBD1. Material: blood. The CDR3 coding sequence is TGTGCCAGCAGCTGGGGGACAGGCGACTATGGCTACACCTTC. Amino acid sequence: CASSWGTGDYGYTF. The full variable domain, in which reference TRBV5-4 and TRBJ1-2 provide the parts outside the CDR3, is ETGVTQSPTHLIKTRGQQVTLRCSSQSGHNTVSWYQQALGQGPQFIFQYYREEENGRGNFPPRFSGLQFPNYSSELNVNALELDDSALYLCASSWGTGDYGYTFGSGTRLTVV.